This T cell receptor beta chain was obtained from a study of OX40 agonist ivuxolimab in advanced cancers. Points from the study as a whole: CD4+ T cells averaged fewer expanded clones than CD8+ T cells.

This CDR3 region has 11 residues. The V end lost 5 bases, the J end lost 8 bases, and 7 bases lay between the germline ends. Germline lookup yields CDR1 ENHRY and CDR2 SYGVKD. Exclusion applied to patients with autoimmune disease history or systemic immunosuppression. This table comes from immunoSEQ multiplex PCR, and its TCRdb copy is limited to in-frame clones, with some not included. The sample consists of 50,000 or so clones, approximately 88% of them appearing once. As to this clone: The antigen remains undetermined.

The V gene is TRBV10-3, the J gene TRBJ2-1; D might be TRBD2 (6 bases). The sequencing used CD4+ or CD8+ T cells sorted from blood, collected in a trial of the OX40 agonist ivuxolimab. The receptor's source is an adult with an advanced solid tumor such as melanoma, head and neck, liver or kidney cancer. CDR3 protein: CAISWRDEQFF. The CDR3 DNA reads as TGTGCCATCAGTTGGAGGGATGAGCAGTTCTTC.